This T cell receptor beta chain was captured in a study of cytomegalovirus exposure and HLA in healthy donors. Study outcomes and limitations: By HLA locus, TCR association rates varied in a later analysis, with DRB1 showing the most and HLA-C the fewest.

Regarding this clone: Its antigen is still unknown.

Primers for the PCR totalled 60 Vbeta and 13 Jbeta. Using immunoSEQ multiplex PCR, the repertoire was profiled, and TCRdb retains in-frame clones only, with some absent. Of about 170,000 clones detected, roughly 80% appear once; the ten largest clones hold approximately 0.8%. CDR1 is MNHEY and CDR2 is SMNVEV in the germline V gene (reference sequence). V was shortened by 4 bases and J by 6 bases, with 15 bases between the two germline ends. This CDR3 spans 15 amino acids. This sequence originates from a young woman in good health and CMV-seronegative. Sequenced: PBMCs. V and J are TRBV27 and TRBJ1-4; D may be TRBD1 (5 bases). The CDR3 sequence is CASSSTGAGDEKLFF. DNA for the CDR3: TGTGCCAGCAGTTCTACAGGCGCGGGGGATGAAAAACTGTTTTTT.